This TCR beta chain was documented in a study of Ad26.COV2.S vaccination and SARS-CoV-2 variants. Study-level results: Considerable breadth of spike-specific CD8+ and CD4+ T cell responses has reportedly been documented following vaccination. Researchers reported similar non-spike TCR breadth in vaccine and placebo recipients. Participants in the vaccine arm had higher spike-specific TCR breadth; placebo recipients had lower. The analyses of TCR breadth and depth may have understated the size of total T cell responses.

As regards this clone: Its specificity is not known.

As to treatment: around 19 received Ad26.COV2.S at low or high dose, single or two shots; five or six received placebo; per-sample allocation not given. The investigators took samples on day 63 after the first vaccine or placebo injection. Germline loops: CDR1 MNHEY, CDR2 SVGAGI. V gave up 7 bases and J gave up 4 bases; unmatched junction bases: 4. This CDR3 region has 13 residues. Assay used: immunoSEQ multiplex PCR; TCRdb lists only in-frame clones, some missing. This sample has roughly 400,000 clones; about 88% occur once, and the top ten carry over 1.5%. The source is a person aged 18-60 years who received the Ad26.COV2.S COVID-19 vaccine or a placebo. V gene TRBV6-5 combines with J gene TRBJ1-1; 9 bases are shared with TRBD1. The material was peripheral blood, obtained in a trial of Ad26.COV2.S vaccine versus placebo. The CDR3 loop is CASKQTGGTEAFF. In DNA form, the CDR3 reads TGTGCCAGCAAACAGACAGGGGGCACTGAAGCTTTCTTT.